This T cell receptor (beta chain) originates from a study of blood T cell repertoires in COVID-19 (dated by TCRdb to the early 2020s). About the full investigation: Samples from collaborators originated in the United States, Italy and Spain and spanned both the acute and convalescent phases of COVID-19. The prospective study material was composed of cDNA or gDNA derived from T cells, B-cell-depleted T cells, or PBMCs. Subjects who had been exposed to COVID-19, were actively infected with it, or had recovered from it provided the deeply sampled blood TCRbeta repertoires that made up the dataset. A freely available public database, intended as a resource for researchers studying the immune response to SARS-CoV-2, is where the repertoires were released. Samples came from the ongoing ImmuneRACE study (first 160 participants) plus 1,254 subjects from 6 global collaborators. Nearly every sample came with metadata listing a de-identified subject ID, COVID-19 status, age in years and sex. HLA class I and class II types, where available, came from metadata supplied by the sample provider rather than from assay-based typing.

TCRbeta CDR3 regions were amplified from genomic DNA by means of the immunoSEQ Assay, a bias-controlled multiplex PCR. The paper's data handling went like this. Nucleated cell counts per sample were estimated from amplification of reference gene primers within the assay. To quantify the absolute abundance of each unique TCRbeta CDR3 rearrangement, sequence reads were collapsed and filtered. For each sample, productive Simpson clonality was calculated by taking the square root of Simpson's diversity index across productive rearrangements. TCRdb provides this immuneACCESS table in a form limited to in-frame rearrangements. Some clones are lacking; in checked studies, under half of them reflect an unresolved V gene, and why the rest are absent is not known. V, J and clone size were drawn from that table, and D and trimming were deduced from the DNA. The sample contains 56,000 or so clones, 84% of them found a single time. Of the sample, approximately 2.6% is held by the ten largest clones.

This clone was observed a handful of times. Which antigen it targets is not known. The sample holds no much larger clone one base away, and base qualities are not on file. Whole blood was collected in K2EDTA tubes by collaborating institutions according to the institutions' own protocols. For TCRbeta analysis, collaborator samples were shipped as frozen whole blood, as isolated PBMCs, or as DNA extracted from either sample type. The CDR3 contains 12 residues, cysteine and phenylalanine counted. The read is trimmed to its CDR3 DNA, 36 bases read in frame from base 1. V is clipped by 6 bases and J by 5 bases, and the sequence between their germline boundaries is 11 bases long. CDR1 and CDR2 are drawn from the germline V gene (reference sequence): GTSNPN, SVGIG. Paper-wide results and their limitations: The amount of clinical and demographic metadata varied by source and participant and was provided uncurated.

The TCR comes from a man aged 45 to 65 with acute or convalescent COVID-19. The material sequenced was peripheral blood. Recombination linked TRBV30 to TRBJ1-5; the D gene is not confidently resolved. The CDR3 protein: CACPAGYQPQHF. The DNA sequence follows: TGTGCCTGCCCGGCGGGTTATCAGCCCCAGCATTTT.